Listed below are T cell receptor beta chains from one sample, sequenced in a study of identical twins. Each CDR3 protein is one row after TCRdb ran MiXCR on the 5' RACE reads. The sample lists 420,000 or so distinct CDR3 sequences; roughly 18% were seen once. Source material: naive T cells sorted from blood. Receptor source: a man aged 45 to 65 in good health. CDR3s include the opening cysteine and the closing phenylalanine or tryptophan. The order of the fields is D gene, V gene, J gene, clone size, CDR3 length, CDR3 protein, CDR3 DNA. The D gene is left open where the match is weak. For some rows the clone size is stated as once, few or many, or as a class when expanded; others skip it.

-	TRBV6-1	TRBJ2-3	few	19	CASSEAGWGGAVSTDTQYF	TGTGCCAGCAGTGAAGCGGGTTGGGGGGGCGCTGTTAGCACAGATACGCAGTATTTT
-	TRBV5-1	TRBJ2-1	-	15	CASSLVADGGNEQFF	TGCGCCAGCAGCTTGGTGGCCGACGGAGGGAATGAGCAGTTCTTC
-	TRBV10-3	TRBJ1-5	many	14	CAISDGLLDQPQHF	TGTGCCATCAGTGATGGCTTGCTGGATCAGCCCCAGCATTTT
-	TRBV6-5	TRBJ1-3	few	15	CASSYEGSSGNTIYF	TGTGCCAGCAGTTACGAGGGGAGCTCTGGAAACACCATATATTTT
-	TRBV6-1	TRBJ2-2	-	13	CASRERNTGELFF	TGTGCCAGCAGAGAGAGGAACACCGGGGAGCTGTTTTTT
TRBD2	TRBV6-1	TRBJ2-7	-	14	CASLERERPYEQYF	TGTGCCAGCCTAGAGCGGGAGCGCCCCTACGAGCAGTACTTC
TRBD2	TRBV5-1	TRBJ2-7	-	14	CASSYFSGSYEQYF	TGCGCCAGCTCCTATTTTAGCGGGAGCTACGAGCAGTACTTC
-	TRBV24-1	TRBJ2-3	few	16	CATSDQPQGSTDTQYF	TGTGCCACCAGTGATCAACCACAGGGATCCACAGATACGCAGTATTTT
-	TRBV5-1	TRBJ1-1	many	13	CASSLEEGTEAFF	TGCGCCAGCAGCTTAGAGGAGGGGACTGAAGCTTTCTTT
-	TRBV18	TRBJ2-7	many	12	CASSPVPYEQYF	TGTGCCAGCTCACCAGTGCCCTACGAGCAGTACTTC
TRBD2	TRBV12-3/TRBV12-4	TRBJ2-1	many	14	CASSLGGRGNEQFF	TGTGCCAGCAGTTTAGGCGGGAGGGGCAATGAGCAGTTCTTC
-	TRBV4-3	TRBJ1-6	-	16	CASSQDRQGYNSPLHF	TGCGCCAGCAGCCAAGATCGCCAGGGCTATAATTCACCCCTCCACTTT